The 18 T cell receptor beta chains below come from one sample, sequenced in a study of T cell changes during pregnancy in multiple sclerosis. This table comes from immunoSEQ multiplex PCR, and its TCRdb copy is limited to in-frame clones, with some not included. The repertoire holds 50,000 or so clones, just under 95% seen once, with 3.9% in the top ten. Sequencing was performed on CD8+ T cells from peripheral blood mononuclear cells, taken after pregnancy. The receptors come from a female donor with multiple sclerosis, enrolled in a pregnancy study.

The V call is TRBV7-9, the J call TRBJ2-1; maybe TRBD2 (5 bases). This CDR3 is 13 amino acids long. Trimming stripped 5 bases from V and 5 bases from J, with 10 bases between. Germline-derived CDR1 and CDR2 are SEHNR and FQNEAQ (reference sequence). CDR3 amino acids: CASSPRGDNEQFF. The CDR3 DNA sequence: TGTGCCAGCAGCCCCCGGGGAGACAATGAGCAGTTCTTC.

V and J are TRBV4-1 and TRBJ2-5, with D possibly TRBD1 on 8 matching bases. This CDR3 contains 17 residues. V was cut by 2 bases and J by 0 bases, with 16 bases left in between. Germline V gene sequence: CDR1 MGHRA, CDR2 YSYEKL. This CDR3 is CASSQILTGGDQETQYF. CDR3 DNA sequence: TGCGCCAGCAGCCAAATTTTAACAGGGGGGGACCAAGAGACCCAGTACTTC.

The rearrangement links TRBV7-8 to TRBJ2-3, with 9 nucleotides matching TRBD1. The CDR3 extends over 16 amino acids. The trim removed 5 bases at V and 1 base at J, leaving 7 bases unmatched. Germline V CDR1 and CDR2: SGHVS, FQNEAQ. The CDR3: CASSRRDRVGTDTQYF. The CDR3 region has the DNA TGTGCCAGCAGCCGCCGGGACAGGGTTGGCACAGATACGCAGTATTTT.

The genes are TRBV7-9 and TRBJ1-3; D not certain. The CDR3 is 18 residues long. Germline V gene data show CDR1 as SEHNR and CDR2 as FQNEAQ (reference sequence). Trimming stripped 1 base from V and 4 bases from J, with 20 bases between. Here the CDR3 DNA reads TGTGCCAGCAGCTTAGACGGGCCTGGTGGACTCAGGGGAAACACCATATATTTT. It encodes CASSLDGPGGLRGNTIYF. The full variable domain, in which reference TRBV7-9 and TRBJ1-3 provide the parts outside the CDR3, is DTGVSQNPRHKITKRGQNVTFRCDPISEHNRLYWYRQTLGQGPEFLTYFQNEAQLEKSRLLSDRFSAERPKGSFSTLEIQRTEQGDSAMYLCASSLDGPGGLRGNTIYFGEGSWLTVV.

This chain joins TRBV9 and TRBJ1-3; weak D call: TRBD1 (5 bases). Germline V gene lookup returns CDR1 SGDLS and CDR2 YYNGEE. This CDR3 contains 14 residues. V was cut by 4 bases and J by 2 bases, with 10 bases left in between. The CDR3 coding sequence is TGTGCCAGCAGCCAGGGAGGGGCTGGAAACACCATATATTTT. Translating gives CASSQGGAGNTIYF.

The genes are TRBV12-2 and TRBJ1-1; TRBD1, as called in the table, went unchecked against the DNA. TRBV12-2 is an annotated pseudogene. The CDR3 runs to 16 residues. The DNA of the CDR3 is TGTGCAAGTCGCTTAGTTCACAGGGTCACGAACACTGAAGCTTTCTTT. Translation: CASRLVHRVTNTEAFF.

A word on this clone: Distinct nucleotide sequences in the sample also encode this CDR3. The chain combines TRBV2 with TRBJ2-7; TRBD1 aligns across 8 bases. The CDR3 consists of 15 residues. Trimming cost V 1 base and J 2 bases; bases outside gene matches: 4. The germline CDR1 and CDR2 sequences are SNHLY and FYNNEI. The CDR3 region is CASSEGQGAAYEQYF. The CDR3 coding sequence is TGTGCCAGCAGTGAAGGGCAGGGGGCCGCCTACGAGCAGTACTTC.

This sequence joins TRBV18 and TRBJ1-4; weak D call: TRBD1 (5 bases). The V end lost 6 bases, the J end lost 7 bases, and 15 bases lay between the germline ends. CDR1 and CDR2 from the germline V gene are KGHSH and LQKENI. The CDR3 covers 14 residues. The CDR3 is CASSHIQDREKLFF. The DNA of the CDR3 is TGTGCCAGCTCTCATATACAGGACCGTGAAAAACTGTTTTTT.

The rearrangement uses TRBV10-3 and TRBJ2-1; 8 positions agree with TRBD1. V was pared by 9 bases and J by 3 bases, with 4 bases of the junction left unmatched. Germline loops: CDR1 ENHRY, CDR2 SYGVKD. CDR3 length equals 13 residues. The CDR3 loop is CAMAGTGYNEQFF. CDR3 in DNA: TGTGCCATGGCCGGGACAGGCTACAATGAGCAGTTCTTC.

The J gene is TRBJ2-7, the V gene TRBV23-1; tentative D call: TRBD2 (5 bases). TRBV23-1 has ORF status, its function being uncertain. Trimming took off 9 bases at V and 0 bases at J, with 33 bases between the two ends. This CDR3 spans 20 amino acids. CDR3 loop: CASEVTTRGEGLGSSYEQYF. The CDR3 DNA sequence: TGCGCCAGTGAGGTTACTACCCGGGGTGAGGGTCTTGGAAGCTCCTACGAGCAGTACTTC.

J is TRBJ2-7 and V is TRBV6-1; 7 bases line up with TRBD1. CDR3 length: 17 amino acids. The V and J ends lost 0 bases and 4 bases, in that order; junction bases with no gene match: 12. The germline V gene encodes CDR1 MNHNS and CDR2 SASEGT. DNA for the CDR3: TGTGCCAGCAGTGAAGCCGAGGTAGACAGGGTAGGGTACGAGCAGTACTTC. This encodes CASSEAEVDRVGYEQYF.

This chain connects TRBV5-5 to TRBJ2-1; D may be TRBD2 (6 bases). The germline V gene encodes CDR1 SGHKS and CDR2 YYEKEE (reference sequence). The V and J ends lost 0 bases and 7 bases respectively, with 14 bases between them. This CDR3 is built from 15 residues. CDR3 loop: CASSLAAGLGNEQFF. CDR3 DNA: TGTGCCAGCAGCTTGGCCGCGGGGCTGGGAAATGAGCAGTTCTTC. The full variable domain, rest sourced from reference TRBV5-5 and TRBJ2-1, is DAGVTQSPTHLIKTRGQQVTLRCSPISGHKSVSWYQQVLGQGPQFIFQYYEKEERGRGNFPDRFSARQFPNYSSELNVNALLLGDSALYLCASSLAAGLGNEQFFGPGTRLTVL.

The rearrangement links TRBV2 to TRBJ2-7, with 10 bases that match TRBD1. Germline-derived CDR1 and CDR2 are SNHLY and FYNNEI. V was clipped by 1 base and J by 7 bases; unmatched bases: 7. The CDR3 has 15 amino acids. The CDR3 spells CASSEEGQGMVEQYF. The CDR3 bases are TGTGCCAGCAGTGAAGAGGGACAGGGGATGGTTGAGCAGTACTTC.

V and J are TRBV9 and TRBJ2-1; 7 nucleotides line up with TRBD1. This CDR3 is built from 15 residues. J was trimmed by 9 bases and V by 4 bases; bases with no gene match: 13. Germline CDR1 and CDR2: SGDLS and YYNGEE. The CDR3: CASSSIEGGLGEQFF. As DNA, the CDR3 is TGTGCCAGCAGCAGCATAGAAGGGGGCCTTGGTGAGCAGTTCTTC.

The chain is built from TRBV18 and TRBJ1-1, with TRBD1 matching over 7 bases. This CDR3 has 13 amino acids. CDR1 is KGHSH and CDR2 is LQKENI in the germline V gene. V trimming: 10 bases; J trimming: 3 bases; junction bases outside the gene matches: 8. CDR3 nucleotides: TGTGCCACCGCATCCAGGGGGGACACTGAAGCTTTCTTT. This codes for CATASRGDTEAFF.

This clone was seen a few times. The CDR3 nucleotides are TGCGCCAGCAGCCACGGACAGGGAAATCAGCCCCAGCATTTT. It is translated as CASSHGQGNQPQHF. V gene TRBV4-1 combines with J gene TRBJ1-5; TRBD1 agrees at 8 bases. Germline values: CDR1 MGHRA, CDR2 YSYEKL. There are 14 residues in the CDR3. V shed 3 bases, J shed 4 bases, and the junction held 2 bases outside the gene matches.

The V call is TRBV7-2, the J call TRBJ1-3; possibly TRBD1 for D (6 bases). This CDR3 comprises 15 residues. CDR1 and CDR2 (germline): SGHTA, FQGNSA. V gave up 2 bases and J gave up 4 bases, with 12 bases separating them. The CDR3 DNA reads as TGTGCCAGCAGCTTATTGGCGGGGGCCGGAAACACCATATATTTT. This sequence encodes CASSLLAGAGNTIYF.

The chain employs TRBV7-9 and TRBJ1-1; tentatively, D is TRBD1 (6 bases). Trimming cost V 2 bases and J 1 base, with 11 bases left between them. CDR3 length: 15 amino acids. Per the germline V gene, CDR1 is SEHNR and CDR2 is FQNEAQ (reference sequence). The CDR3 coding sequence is TGTGCCAGCAGCTTACCGGGACATAAGAACACTGAAGCTTTCTTT. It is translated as CASSLPGHKNTEAFF.